What follows is one T cell receptor (beta chain) and its context. Antigen: not known. This sample stems from a study of shared clonotypes between healthy human individuals. Every subset had its genomic DNA shared out evenly among several immunoSEQ plates. Generated by immunoSEQ multiplex PCR, the TCRdb table keeps only in-frame clones and is missing some. Altogether 2 million or so clones are present, over 85% being singletons, with the ten largest covering 0.13%. The trim removed 0 bases at V and 2 bases at J, leaving 2 bases unmatched. This CDR3 contains 15 residues. Germline V lookup: CDR1 SGDLS, CDR2 YYNGEE. Study-wide results and caveats: Against clonotypes common to all four donors, non-shared ones had lower generation probabilities.

Donors, without exception, were Caucasian adults residing in Nashville, Tennessee. The TCR originated in a man aged 18-30 years in good health. The chain carries TRBV9 and TRBJ2-7; 10 bases are a match to TRBD2. The source material was naive CD4+ T cells sorted from blood. Subset noted: CD45RA+ positively selected. The CDR3 coding sequence is TGTGCCAGCAGCGTAGATCTAGCGGGAGCCTACGAGCAGTACTTC. It translates to CASSVDLAGAYEQYF. The full variable domain, with the rest looked up from reference TRBV9 and TRBJ2-7, is DSGVTQTPKHLITATGQRVTLRCSPRSGDLSVYWYQQSLDQGLQFLIQYYNGEERAKGNILERFSAQQFPDLHSELNLSSLELGDSALYFCASSVDLAGAYEQYFGPGTRLTVT.